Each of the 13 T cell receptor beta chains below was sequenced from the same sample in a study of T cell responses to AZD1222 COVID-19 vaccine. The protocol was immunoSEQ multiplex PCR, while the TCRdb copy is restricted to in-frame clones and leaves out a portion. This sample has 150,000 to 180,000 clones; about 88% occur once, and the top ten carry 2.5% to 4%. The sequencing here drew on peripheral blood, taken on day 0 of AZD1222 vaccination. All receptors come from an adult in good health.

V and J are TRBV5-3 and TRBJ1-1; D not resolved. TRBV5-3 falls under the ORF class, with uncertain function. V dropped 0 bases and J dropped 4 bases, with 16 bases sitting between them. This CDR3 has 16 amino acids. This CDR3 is CARSLVPGSTGTEAFF. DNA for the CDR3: TGTGCCAGAAGCTTGGTGCCAGGTTCTACGGGCACTGAAGCTTTCTTT.

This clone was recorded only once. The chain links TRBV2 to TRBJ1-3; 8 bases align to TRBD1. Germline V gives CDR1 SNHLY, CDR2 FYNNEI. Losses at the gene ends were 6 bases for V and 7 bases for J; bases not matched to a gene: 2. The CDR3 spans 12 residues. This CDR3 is CASSGQGNTIYF. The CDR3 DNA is TGTGCCAGCAGCGGACAGGGCAACACCATATATTTT.

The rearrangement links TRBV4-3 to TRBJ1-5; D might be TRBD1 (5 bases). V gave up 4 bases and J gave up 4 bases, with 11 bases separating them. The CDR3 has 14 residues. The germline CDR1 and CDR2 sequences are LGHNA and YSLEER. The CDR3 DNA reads TGCGCCAGCAGCCGCAGGGTGGGGAATCAGCCCCAGCATTTT. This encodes CASSRRVGNQPQHF.

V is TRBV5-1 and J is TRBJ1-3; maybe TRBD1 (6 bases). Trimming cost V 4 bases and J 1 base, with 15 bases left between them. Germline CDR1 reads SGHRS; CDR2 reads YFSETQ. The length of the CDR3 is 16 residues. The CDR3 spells CASSPDPQGSGNTIYF. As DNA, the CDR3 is TGCGCCAGCAGCCCTGACCCACAGGGATCTGGAAACACCATATATTTT.

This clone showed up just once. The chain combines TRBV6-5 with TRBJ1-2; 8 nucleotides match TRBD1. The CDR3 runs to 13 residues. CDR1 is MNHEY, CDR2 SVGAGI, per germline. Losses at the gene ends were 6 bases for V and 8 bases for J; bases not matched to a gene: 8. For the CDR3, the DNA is TGTGCCAGCAGGCGCACAGGGGGAGAGGGCTACACCTTC. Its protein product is CASRRTGGEGYTF.

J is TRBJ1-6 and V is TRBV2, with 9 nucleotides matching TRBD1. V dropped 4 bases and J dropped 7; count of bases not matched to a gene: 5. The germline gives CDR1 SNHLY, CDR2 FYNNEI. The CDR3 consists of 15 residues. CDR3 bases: TGTGCCAGCAGTGTGGGACAGGGTGGAAATTCACCCCTCCACTTT. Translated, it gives CASSVGQGGNSPLHF.

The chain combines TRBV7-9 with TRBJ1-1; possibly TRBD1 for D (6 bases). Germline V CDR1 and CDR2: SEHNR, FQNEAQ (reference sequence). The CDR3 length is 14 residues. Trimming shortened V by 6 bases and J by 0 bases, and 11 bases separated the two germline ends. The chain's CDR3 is CASRTDRLNTEAFF. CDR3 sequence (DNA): TGTGCCAGCAGGACCGACAGGTTGAACACTGAAGCTTTCTTT.

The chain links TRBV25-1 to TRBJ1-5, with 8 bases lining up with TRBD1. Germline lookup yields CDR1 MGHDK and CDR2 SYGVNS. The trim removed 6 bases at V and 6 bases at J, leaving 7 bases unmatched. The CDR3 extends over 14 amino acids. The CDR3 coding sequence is TGTGCCAGCAGAGGACAGGGTCTAAGTCAGCCCCAGCATTTT. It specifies CASRGQGLSQPQHF. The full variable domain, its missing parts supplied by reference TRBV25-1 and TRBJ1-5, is EADIYQTPRYLVIGTGKKITLECSQTMGHDKMYWYQQDPGMELHLIHYSYGVNSTEKGDLSSESTVSRIRTEHFPLTLESARPSHTSQYLCASRGQGLSQPQHFGDGTRLSIL.

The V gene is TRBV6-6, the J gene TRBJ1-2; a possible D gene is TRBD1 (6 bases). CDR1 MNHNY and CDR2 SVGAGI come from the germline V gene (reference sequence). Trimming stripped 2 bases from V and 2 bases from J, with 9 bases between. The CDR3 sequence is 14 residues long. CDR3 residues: CASSYPGQNYGYTF. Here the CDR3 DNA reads TGTGCCAGCAGTTACCCTGGACAGAACTATGGCTACACCTTC.

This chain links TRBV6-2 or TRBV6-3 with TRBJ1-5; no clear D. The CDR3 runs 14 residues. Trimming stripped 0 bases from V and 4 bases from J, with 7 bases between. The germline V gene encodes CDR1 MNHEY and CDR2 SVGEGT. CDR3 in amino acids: CASSYSADNQPQHF. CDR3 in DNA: TGTGCCAGCAGTTACTCCGCAGATAATCAGCCCCAGCATTTT.

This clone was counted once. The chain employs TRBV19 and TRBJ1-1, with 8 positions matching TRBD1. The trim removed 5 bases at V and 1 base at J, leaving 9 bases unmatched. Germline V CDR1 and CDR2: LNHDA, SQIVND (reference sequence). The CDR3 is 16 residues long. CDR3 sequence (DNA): TGTGCCAGTAGTCCCTCCCCCGACAGGGGGAACACTGAAGCTTTCTTT. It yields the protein CASSPSPDRGNTEAFF.

CDR3: CASSITPNYGYTF. The CDR3 DNA reads as TGTGCCAGCAGTATAACACCTAACTATGGCTACACCTTC. The chain employs TRBV2 and TRBJ1-2; D not certain. The germline V and J ends were trimmed by 5 bases and 0 bases, with 7 bases remaining between them. Germline lookup yields CDR1 SNHLY and CDR2 FYNNEI. The CDR3 runs 13 residues.

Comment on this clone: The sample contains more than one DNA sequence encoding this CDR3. The CDR3 DNA is TGTGCCAGCAGTTTATCTCCACAAGAGACCCAGTACTTC. Amino acid sequence: CASSLSPQETQYF. V gene TRBV12-3 or TRBV12-4 combines with J gene TRBJ2-5; D unclear. The CDR3 consists of 13 residues. The V end lost 2 bases, the J end lost 2 bases, and 6 bases lay between the germline ends.